Shown below are 27 T cell receptor beta chains from a single sample sequenced in a study of blood T cell repertoires in COVID-19. Produced via immunoSEQ multiplex PCR; TCRdb's table is partial and in-frame only. Of approximately 72,000 clones in the sample, around nine tenths were seen once. Sequences were obtained from peripheral blood. All receptors come from a man aged 60-69 years with acute or convalescent COVID-19.

Only one count was recorded for this clone. This chain uses TRBV30 with TRBJ2-3; D is perhaps TRBD2 (7 bases). Germline V gene lookup returns CDR1 GTSNPN and CDR2 SVGIG (reference sequence). This CDR3 region has 14 residues. V lost 3 bases to trimming and J lost 1 base, with 11 bases between them. In DNA, the CDR3 is TGTGCCTGGAGGGGGGGGCTCGGCACAGATACGCAGTATTTT. This sequence encodes CAWRGGLGTDTQYF.

CDR3 amino acids: CASSYSLAGGSYEQYF. As DNA, the CDR3 is TGTGCCAGCAGTTACTCACTAGCGGGGGGCTCCTACGAGCAGTACTTC. This chain joins TRBV6-6 and TRBJ2-7, with TRBD2 matching 12 bases. The CDR3 is made up of 16 amino acids. Germline loops: CDR1 MNHNY, CDR2 SVGAGI (reference sequence). With 0 bases clipped from V and 0 bases from J, the junction kept 0 bases outside the gene matches.

The chain employs TRBV5-1 and TRBJ1-1, with 9 nucleotides matching TRBD1. Losses at the gene ends were 4 bases for V and 7 bases for J; bases not matched to a gene: 2. There are 12 residues in the CDR3. Germline assignment: CDR1 SGHRS and CDR2 YFSETQ. The CDR3 protein is CASSQGQGEAFF. CDR3 nucleotides: TGCGCCAGCAGCCAGGGACAGGGTGAAGCTTTCTTT.

The CDR3 sequence is CATDRATGELFF. CDR3 DNA: TGTGCCACTGACAGGGCCACCGGGGAGCTGTTTTTT. This rearrangement joins TRBV19 to TRBJ2-2, with 7 positions matching TRBD1. Germline CDR1 LNHDA, CDR2 SQIVND (reference sequence). Losses at the gene ends were 10 bases for V and 4 bases for J; bases not matched to a gene: 3. This CDR3 region has 12 residues.

V gene TRBV18 combines with J gene TRBJ1-2; TRBD1 might be the D (6 bases). This CDR3 region has 14 residues. Between the trimmed V and J ends, which lost 4 bases and 4 bases, there was a span of 13 bases. The V gene's germline CDR1 is KGHSH and CDR2 LQKENI. The CDR3 DNA is TGTGCCAGCTCACTTCCAGGGGTGGGCTATGGCTACACCTTC. Translating gives CASSLPGVGYGYTF.

In its sample, this clone was seen once. The genes are TRBV5-1 and TRBJ2-6; 7 nucleotides align to TRBD1. In germline, CDR1 is SGHRS, CDR2 YFSETQ. This CDR3 contains 16 residues. With 1 base clipped from V and 2 bases from J, the junction kept 3 bases outside the gene matches. The CDR3 coding sequence is TGCGCCAGCAGCTTGCCCGGACAGGCTGGGGCCAACGTCCTGACTTTC. Protein sequence: CASSLPGQAGANVLTF.

The V call is TRBV7-8, the J call TRBJ1-6; 7 nucleotides align to TRBD1. CDR3 size: 16 residues. V gave up 2 bases and J gave up 2 bases; unmatched junction bases: 3. Germline values: CDR1 SGHVS, CDR2 FQNEAQ. The CDR3 coding sequence is TGTGCCAGCAGCTTAAACAGGGGCCCCTATAATTCACCCCTCCACTTT. Translated: CASSLNRGPYNSPLHF. The whole variable domain, filled in from reference TRBV7-8 and TRBJ1-6, reads GAGVSQSPRYKVAKRGQDVALRCDPISGHVSLFWYQQALGQGPEFLTYFQNEAQLDKSGLPSDRFFAERPEGSVSTLKIQRTQQEDSAVYLCASSLNRGPYNSPLHFGNGTRLTVT.

The chain has TRBV27 and TRBJ1-1; maybe TRBD1 (6 bases). This CDR3 contains 12 residues. Trimming removed 3 bases from V and 5 bases from J, with 7 bases in between. Germline CDR1 MNHEY, CDR2 SMNVEV (reference sequence). CDR3 DNA sequence: TGTGCCAGCAGTTTTAGGGGGACTGAAGCTTTCTTT. Translating gives CASSFRGTEAFF.

The V gene is TRBV9, the J gene TRBJ2-3, with a weak D call TRBD1 (6 bases). CDR1 and CDR2 (germline): SGDLS, YYNGEE. The V end was cut by 0 bases, the J end by 5 bases, with 10 bases between. This CDR3 contains 14 residues. The CDR3 nucleotides read TGTGCCAGCAGCGTAGACAGGGTGGAAGATACGCAGTATTTT. Translation gives CASSVDRVEDTQYF. The variable domain in full, with the rest retrieved from reference TRBV9 and TRBJ2-3, is DSGVTQTPKHLITATGQRVTLRCSPRSGDLSVYWYQQSLDQGLQFLIQYYNGEERAKGNILERFSAQQFPDLHSELNLSSLELGDSALYFCASSVDRVEDTQYFGPGTRLTVL.

The chain carries TRBV6-5 and TRBJ1-5; TRBD1 matches at 7 bases. This CDR3 is 15 amino acids long. V gave up 7 bases and J gave up 3 bases; unmatched junction bases: 9. Germline CDR1 is MNHEY and CDR2 is SVGAGI. CDR3 loop: CASTSEGQLNQPQHF. The CDR3 coding sequence is TGTGCCAGCACCTCCGAGGGACAGCTCAATCAGCCCCAGCATTTT.

This clone was counted only a few times. The chain has TRBV1 and TRBJ1-5. TRBV1 is assigned pseudogene status. The CDR3 loop spans 16 amino acids. The CDR3 here is CTSSQDCEVGNQPQHF. The DNA for the CDR3 is TGCACCAGCAGCCAAGATTGCGAAGTTGGCAATCAGCCCCAGCATTTT.

CDR3: CASSQGRGTEAFF. The CDR3 DNA sequence: TGTGCCAGCAGCCAAGGCAGGGGGACTGAAGCTTTCTTT. The chain employs TRBV3-1 (or the pseudogene TRBV3-2) and TRBJ1-1; 7 bases are shared with TRBD1. J was trimmed by 5 bases and V by 1 base; bases with no gene match: 1. This CDR3 contains 13 residues. The V gene's germline CDR1 is LGHDT and CDR2 YNNKEL (reference sequence).

The rearrangement joins TRBV11-2 to TRBJ2-4, with 7 bases aligning to TRBD2. V gave up 1 base and J gave up 6 bases; unmatched junction bases: 6. This CDR3 is 15 amino acids long. The germline V gene has CDR1 SGHAT and CDR2 FQNNGV. The CDR3 region is CASSLGGREGNIQYF. CDR3 nucleotide sequence: TGTGCCAGCAGCTTAGGGGGCAGGGAGGGAAACATTCAGTACTTC.

The chain joins TRBV2 to TRBJ1-4; 10 nucleotides agree with TRBD1. The CDR3 runs to 14 residues. From germline, CDR1 is SNHLY and CDR2 FYNNEI. Unmatched junction bases numbered 3, after V lost 6 bases and J lost 5 bases. The CDR3 DNA follows: TGTGCCAGCAGAAGACAGGGGGCGAATGAAAAACTGTTTTTT. Its translation: CASRRQGANEKLFF.

The chain recombines TRBV30 with TRBJ1-6; D might be TRBD1 (6 bases). This CDR3 contains 19 residues. Trimming removed 0 bases at V and 0 bases at J, with 18 bases between. The germline V gene encodes CDR1 GTSNPN and CDR2 SVGIG (reference sequence). The CDR3, as DNA: TGTGCCTGGAGTGTACTGGTAGGGGGATCCATCTCCTATAATTCACCCCTCCACTTT. Its protein product is CAWSVLVGGSISYNSPLHF. The entire variable domain, with the rest obtained from reference TRBV30 and TRBJ1-6, is as follows: SQTIHQWPATLVQPVGSPLSLECTVEGTSNPNLYWYRQAAGRGLQLLFYSVGIGQISSEVPQNLSASRPQDRQFILSSKKLLLSDSGFYLCAWSVLVGGSISYNSPLHFGNGTRLTVT.

This sequence joins TRBV11-2 and TRBJ2-1; 9 bases match TRBD2. The germline CDR1 and CDR2 sequences are SGHAT and FQNNGV. The CDR3 covers 16 residues. J gave up 4 bases and V 5 bases, and 9 bases lay outside the gene matches. The CDR3 coding sequence is TGTGCCAGCAGCCCAAGGCGGGGGGGCTTTTACAATGAGCAGTTCTTC. It specifies CASSPRRGGFYNEQFF.

The chain's CDR3 is CASSLVNYEQYF. The CDR3 DNA sequence: TGTGCCAGCAGCTTAGTCAACTACGAGCAGTACTTC. This chain connects TRBV7-9 to TRBJ2-7, with unresolved D. Per germline, CDR1 SEHNR and CDR2 FQNEAQ (reference sequence). V was clipped by 1 base and J by 3 bases, with 4 bases between them. CDR3 length: 12 amino acids.

This clone was picked up a small number of times. This chain links TRBV30 with TRBJ1-5; 7 nucleotides line up with TRBD1. This CDR3 comprises 15 residues. CDR1 and CDR2 (germline): GTSNPN, SVGIG (reference sequence). With V trimmed by 1 base and J by 1 base, 4 bases remained unmatched. CDR3 loop: CAWSAGTASNQPQHF. The CDR3 coding sequence is TGTGCCTGGAGTGCCGGGACAGCCAGCAATCAGCCCCAGCATTTT. Supplemented by reference TRBV30 and TRBJ1-5, the full variable domain reads SQTIHQWPATLVQPVGSPLSLECTVEGTSNPNLYWYRQAAGRGLQLLFYSVGIGQISSEVPQNLSASRPQDRQFILSSKKLLLSDSGFYLCAWSAGTASNQPQHFGDGTRLSIL.

This clone turned up a few times. The rearrangement uses TRBV7-2 and TRBJ1-6; 8 bases agree with TRBD1. The CDR3 consists of 15 residues. With V trimmed by 5 bases and J by 7 bases, 7 bases remained unmatched. Per germline, CDR1 SGHTA and CDR2 FQGNSA. CDR3 coding DNA: TGTGCCAGCAGCCCGCGGACAGGGACCAATTCACCCCTCCACTTT. Translating it yields CASSPRTGTNSPLHF.

This chain uses TRBV15 with TRBJ2-1; 8 bases match TRBD1. Germline V gene sequence: CDR1 LNHNV, CDR2 YYDKDF (reference sequence). The CDR3 is 14 residues long. The V segment lost 3 bases and the J segment 7 bases; nucleotides outside the gene matches: 5. CDR3 in amino acids: CATSSPRTGNEQFF. The CDR3 region has the DNA TGTGCCACCAGCAGCCCCCGGACAGGGAATGAGCAGTTCTTC.

The rearrangement links TRBV6-1 to TRBJ2-3, with no clear D. Germline CDR1 and CDR2: MNHNS and SASEGT. Deletions cut 1 base from V and 6 bases from J, with 11 bases between. CDR3 length equals 14 residues. CDR3 sequence: CASSEVWPQDTQYF. The CDR3 coding sequence is TGTGCCAGCAGTGAAGTGTGGCCCCAGGATACGCAGTATTTT.

This clone was counted a few times. The chain combines TRBV5-6 with TRBJ1-3; D is unclear. The germline V and J ends were trimmed by 1 base and 2 bases, with 13 bases remaining between them. The CDR3 runs to 16 residues. Looked up from germline, CDR1 is SGHDT and CDR2 is YYEEEE. CDR3 loop: CASSLLGSGTGNTIYF. The CDR3 region has the DNA TGTGCCAGCAGCTTGTTGGGGAGTGGTACTGGAAACACCATATATTTT.

CDR3 in DNA: TGCGCCAGCAGCGACCAGGGGGCTGGCTATGGCTACACCTTC. Residues: CASSDQGAGYGYTF. The chain has TRBV5-1 and TRBJ1-2, with TRBD1 matching over 8 bases. CDR1 is SGHRS, CDR2 YFSETQ, per germline. This CDR3 comprises 14 residues. Losses at the gene ends were 4 bases for V and 4 bases for J; bases not matched to a gene: 6.

This chain joins TRBV30 and TRBJ1-6; TRBD1 is a possible D gene (6 bases). This CDR3 contains 13 residues. CDR1 is GTSNPN, CDR2 SVGIG, per germline (reference sequence). Trimming took off 1 base at V and 6 bases at J, with 7 bases between the two ends. The DNA for the CDR3 is TGTGCCTGGAGTGAGGACAGTAATTCACCCCTCCACTTT. Its translation is CAWSEDSNSPLHF.

The chain is built from TRBV4-2 and TRBJ2-5, with 7 bases aligning to TRBD2. The germline V gene encodes CDR1 LGHNA and CDR2 YNFKEQ. V dropped 0 bases and J dropped 1; count of bases not matched to a gene: 2. The CDR3 has 15 residues. The CDR3 nucleotides are TGTGCCAGCAGCCAAGAGACTAGCATCCAAGAGACCCAGTACTTC. It codes for CASSQETSIQETQYF.

The rearrangement links TRBV5-1 to TRBJ2-5; the D gene is possibly TRBD1 (5 bases). This CDR3 is 13 amino acids long. Looked up from germline, CDR1 is SGHRS and CDR2 is YFSETQ. The V end lost 4 bases, the J end lost 0 bases, and 7 bases lay between the germline ends. CDR3 in DNA: TGCGCCAGCAGCCCCAGGGACCAAGAGACCCAGTACTTC. Its protein is CASSPRDQETQYF. Using reference TRBV5-1 and TRBJ2-5 for the parts outside the CDR3, the full variable domain is KAGVTQTPRYLIKTRGQQVTLSCSPISGHRSVSWYQQTPGQGLQFLFEYFSETQRNKGNFPGRFSGRQFSNSRSEMNVSTLELGDSALYLCASSPRDQETQYFGPGTRLLVL.

The chain links TRBV5-4 to TRBJ2-2; 8 bases are a match to TRBD1. The J segment lost 6 bases and the V segment lost 4 bases, leaving 11 bases of the junction unmatched. Germline CDR1 reads SGHNT; CDR2 reads YYREEE (reference sequence). The CDR3 covers 16 residues. As DNA, the CDR3 is TGTGCCAGCAGCCGACCGGCAGGGGGCATAGCCGGGGAGCTGTTTTTT. It yields the protein CASSRPAGGIAGELFF. Full variable domain (remainder filled in from reference TRBV5-4 and TRBJ2-2): ETGVTQSPTHLIKTRGQQVTLRCSSQSGHNTVSWYQQALGQGPQFIFQYYREEENGRGNFPPRFSGLQFPNYSSELNVNALELDDSALYLCASSRPAGGIAGELFFGEGSRLTVL.